These 14 T cell receptor beta chains originate from one sample sequenced in a study of blood T cell repertoires in COVID-19. Method: immunoSEQ multiplex PCR; TCRdb's copy keeps in-frame clones and lacks some. The sample contains some 130,000 clones, around 82% of which appear only once. Sequenced: peripheral blood. These TCRs come from a human donor in a cohort sampled during active COVID-19.

The V gene is TRBV11-3, the J gene TRBJ2-2, with 7 nucleotides matching TRBD2. Germline lookup yields CDR1 SGHNT and CDR2 YENEEA. V dropped 6 bases and J dropped 2; count of bases not matched to a gene: 6. The CDR3 is 15 residues long. CDR3 region: CASRNRLANTGELFF. DNA of the CDR3: TGTGCCAGCAGGAATAGACTAGCAAACACCGGGGAGCTGTTTTTT.

CDR3 sequence (DNA): TGTGCCAGCAGCAAGGACAGGGGGCGATCCGGGGAGCTGTTTTTT. This sequence encodes CASSKDRGRSGELFF. The chain has TRBV5-8 and TRBJ2-2; 11 bases line up with TRBD1. Germline V lookup: CDR1 SGHTS, CDR2 YDEGEE. This CDR3 contains 15 residues. With V trimmed by 4 bases and J by 6 bases, 5 bases remained unmatched.

This clone has only one observation. The rearrangement links TRBV6-2 or TRBV6-3 to TRBJ1-1; D might be TRBD1 (5 bases). The V gene lost 0 bases and the J gene lost 5 bases, with 16 bases spanning the gap. The V gene's germline CDR1 is MNHEY and CDR2 SVGEGT. The length of the CDR3 is 16 residues. CDR3 amino acids: CASSYSTQIRGTEAFF. CDR3 DNA sequence: TGTGCCAGCAGTTACTCGACGCAAATAAGGGGAACTGAAGCTTTCTTT.

This chain links TRBV12-3 or TRBV12-4 with TRBJ2-3, with TRBD2 identical over 7 bases. Unmatched junction bases numbered 7, after V lost 7 bases and J lost 6 bases. The CDR3 spans 13 residues. CDR3 DNA sequence: TGTGCCAGCACTCGGGGGGAGGGTGATACGCAGTATTTT. Protein sequence: CASTRGEGDTQYF.

The rearrangement uses TRBV12-5 and TRBJ2-7; D may be TRBD2 (5 bases). Per germline, CDR1 LGHNT and CDR2 FRNRAP. This CDR3 spans 14 amino acids. The V end was cut by 6 bases, the J end by 0 bases, with 12 bases between. CDR3 residues: CASGRDGNSYEQYF. The CDR3, as DNA: TGTGCTAGTGGCCGGGATGGGAACTCCTACGAGCAGTACTTC.

The rearrangement links TRBV6-5 to TRBJ2-1; D is possibly TRBD2 (6 bases). The CDR3 loop spans 15 amino acids. From germline, CDR1 is MNHEY and CDR2 SVGAGI. Trimming took 4 bases from V and 4 from J, leaving 14 bases between them. For the CDR3, the DNA is TGTGCCAGCAGTTCTAGCGTGGGTACTTACAATGAGCAGTTCTTC. Amino acid sequence: CASSSSVGTYNEQFF.

CDR3 coding DNA: TGTGCCAGCAGCCGTCGGGGAGTAAACACTGAAGCTTTCTTT. This gives the protein CASSRRGVNTEAFF. The rearrangement joins TRBV11-3 to TRBJ1-1; D gene unclear. The CDR3 sequence is 14 residues long. Germline V lookup: CDR1 SGHNT, CDR2 YENEEA. The ends were cut back, 5 bases at V and 2 bases at J, with 12 bases in the middle.

J is TRBJ2-2 and V is TRBV30, with 11 bases that match TRBD2. Losses at the gene ends were 2 bases for V and 1 base for J; bases not matched to a gene: 3. CDR1 and CDR2 (germline): GTSNPN, SVGIG (reference sequence). The CDR3 consists of 16 residues. In nucleotides, the CDR3 is TGTGCCTGGAGTTTTAGCGGGAGGGGGAACACCGGGGAGCTGTTTTTT. It codes for CAWSFSGRGNTGELFF.

The chain carries TRBV27 and TRBJ1-2, with D perhaps matching TRBD1 (5 bases). CDR1 MNHEY and CDR2 SMNVEV come from the germline V gene (reference sequence). The CDR3 is 13 amino acids. Trimming pared 8 bases from V and 4 bases from J, leaving 14 bases between. The CDR3 DNA reads as TGTGCCAGCGGGGCAGGCCAATCCTATGGCTACACCTTC. It codes for CASGAGQSYGYTF.

This clone was seen just once. CDR3 sequence: CASAAGGDAYEQYV. The CDR3 DNA follows: TGTGCCAGTGCCGCGGGAGGGGATGCCTACGAGCAGTACGTC. The rearrangement links TRBV19 to TRBJ2-7; 9 nucleotides match TRBD2. Losses at the gene ends were 8 bases for V and 2 bases for J; bases not matched to a gene: 7. The length of the CDR3 is 14 residues. Germline V gene sequence: CDR1 LNHDA, CDR2 SQIVND (reference sequence).

This chain connects TRBV29-1 to TRBJ2-7; TRBD2 is a possible D gene (5 bases). Trimming removed 7 bases at V and 7 bases at J, with 17 bases between. The CDR3 runs to 12 residues. The V gene's germline CDR1 is SQVTM and CDR2 ANQGSEA. The CDR3 sequence: CSASSPVGEQYV. CDR3 DNA sequence: TGCAGCGCATCTAGCCCCGTAGGAGAGCAGTACGTC.

The chain joins TRBV28 to TRBJ1-6; 7 positions agree with TRBD1. The CDR3 runs 13 residues. CDR1 is MDHEN and CDR2 is SYDVKM in the germline V gene. V dropped 7 bases and J dropped 9; count of bases not matched to a gene: 6. The CDR3 sequence: CASTTTGPSPLHF. CDR3 nucleotides: TGTGCCAGCACCACGACAGGGCCTTCACCCCTCCACTTT.

The chain combines TRBV18 with TRBJ2-2; maybe TRBD1 (5 bases). The germline V gene has CDR1 KGHSH and CDR2 LQKENI. Trimming shortened V by 8 bases and J by 1 base, and 23 bases separated the two germline ends. CDR3 length: 18 residues. Written as DNA, the CDR3 is TGTGCCAGCACCGGAGTAGGGGCAGGGCTTATGAACACCGGGGAGCTGTTTTTT. It encodes CASTGVGAGLMNTGELFF.

This clone showed up just once. V usage is TRBV10-3 and J usage is TRBJ1-1; 9 nucleotides align to TRBD1. Germline V gene lookup returns CDR1 ENHRY and CDR2 SYGVKD. Trimming at V came to 10 bases and at J to 4 bases, leaving 13 bases not matched to a gene. This CDR3 has 15 amino acids. The CDR3, as DNA: TGTGCCAGCATAACACCGGGACAGGGTATCACTGAAGCTTTCTTT. This gives the protein CASITPGQGITEAFF.